This T cell receptor (beta chain) was captured in a study of T cell responses to AZD1222 COVID-19 vaccine. Looking at the study overall: Second doses at about 4 or about 12 weeks were pooled. Study conclusions and caveats: Repertoire sampling occurred only after the peak T cell response. Seropositivity was recorded at baseline in only 6 or 7 AZD1222 recipients. Regions left unmutated in variants are reportedly the target of nearly half of spike-specific TCRs.

Trimming left V 0 bases short and J 1 base short, with 10 bases between. CDR1 and CDR2 (germline): SGHRS, YFSETQ. The CDR3 is 15 amino acids. Clones were read by immunoSEQ multiplex PCR, and TCRdb kept only the in-frame ones, dropping some. The sample records about 160,000 clones, 94% being singletons. Comments on this clone: Its antigen is undetermined.

This rearrangement joins TRBV5-1 to TRBJ1-1, with D possibly matching TRBD1 (6 bases). This sequence was found in an adult in good health. Specimen: peripheral blood, collected on day 0 of AZD1222 vaccination. CDR3 sequence (DNA): TGCGCCAGCAGCTTGGGATCACAGGGGAACACTGAAGCTTTCTTT. Its protein is CASSLGSQGNTEAFF.